This T cell receptor beta chain was captured in a study of blood T cell repertoires in COVID-19. Study in general: COVID-19 samples from acute and convalescent phases originated in the United States, Italy and Spain.

V gave up 6 bases and J gave up 5 bases, with 14 bases separating them. Germline V gene sequence: CDR1 MDHEN, CDR2 SYDVKM. The CDR3 covers 15 residues. The Seattle patients, enrolled during active infection, were followed longitudinally. Per the original data handling: Estimates of nucleated cell counts were drawn from the amplification of reference gene primers. TCRdb's table, derived via immunoSEQ multiplex PCR, lists solely in-frame clones and lacks some. V and J calls and clone size are those listed in that table; D and trimming were worked out from the DNA. This table has approximately 300,000 clones, about 90% appearing once.

Material: peripheral blood. The source of this sequence is a woman aged 25 to 39 with COVID-19, enrolled during active disease. This chain links TRBV28 with TRBJ1-6; D unresolved. CDR3 nucleotides: TGTGCCAGCAGACCTTCGCACACGAATAATTCACCCCTCCACTTT. The encoded protein is CASRPSHTNNSPLHF.